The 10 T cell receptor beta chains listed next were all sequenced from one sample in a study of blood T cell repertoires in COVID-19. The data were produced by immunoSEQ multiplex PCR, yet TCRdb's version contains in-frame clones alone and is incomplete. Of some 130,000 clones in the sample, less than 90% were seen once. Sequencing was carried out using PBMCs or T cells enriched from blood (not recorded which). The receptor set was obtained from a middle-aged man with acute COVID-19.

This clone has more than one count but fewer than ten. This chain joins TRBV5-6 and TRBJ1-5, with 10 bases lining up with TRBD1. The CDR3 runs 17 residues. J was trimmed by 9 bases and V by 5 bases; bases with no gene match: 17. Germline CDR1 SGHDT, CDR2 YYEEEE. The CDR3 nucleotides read TGTGCCAGCAGTTCTAACCGGGACAGGGGACTACGGGGGCCCCAGCATTTT. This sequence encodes CASSSNRDRGLRGPQHF.

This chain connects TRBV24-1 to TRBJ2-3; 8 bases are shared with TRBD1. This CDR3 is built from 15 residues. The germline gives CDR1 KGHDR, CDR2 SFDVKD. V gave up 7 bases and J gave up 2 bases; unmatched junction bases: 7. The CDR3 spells CATSLRDRLTDTQYF. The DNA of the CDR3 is TGTGCCACCAGCCTCCGGGACAGGCTCACAGATACGCAGTATTTT.

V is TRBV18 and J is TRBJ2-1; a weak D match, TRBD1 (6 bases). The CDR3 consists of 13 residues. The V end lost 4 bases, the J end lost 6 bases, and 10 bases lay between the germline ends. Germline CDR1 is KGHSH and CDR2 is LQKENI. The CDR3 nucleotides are TGTGCCAGCTCACAAGCAGGGGTCAATGAGCAGTTCTTC. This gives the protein CASSQAGVNEQFF.

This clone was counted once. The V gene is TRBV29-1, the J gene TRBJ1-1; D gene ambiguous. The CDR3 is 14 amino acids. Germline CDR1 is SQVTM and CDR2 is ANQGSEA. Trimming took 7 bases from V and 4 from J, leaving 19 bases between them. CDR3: CSAPAGEGGTEAFF. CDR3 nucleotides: TGCAGCGCCCCGGCGGGTGAGGGTGGCACTGAAGCTTTCTTT. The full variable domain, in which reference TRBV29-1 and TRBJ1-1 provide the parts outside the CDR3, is SAVISQKPSRDICQRGTSLTIQCQVDSQVTMMFWYRQQPGQSLTLIATANQGSEATYESGFVIDKFPISRPNLTFSTLTVSNMSPEDSSIYLCSAPAGEGGTEAFFGQGTRLTVV.

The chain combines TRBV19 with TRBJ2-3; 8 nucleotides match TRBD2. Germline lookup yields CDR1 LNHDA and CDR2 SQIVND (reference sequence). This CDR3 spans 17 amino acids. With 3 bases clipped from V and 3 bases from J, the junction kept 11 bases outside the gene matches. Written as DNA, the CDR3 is TGTGCCAGTAGTATGGCCCTTAGCGGGACGCCGACAGATACGCAGTATTTT. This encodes CASSMALSGTPTDTQYF.

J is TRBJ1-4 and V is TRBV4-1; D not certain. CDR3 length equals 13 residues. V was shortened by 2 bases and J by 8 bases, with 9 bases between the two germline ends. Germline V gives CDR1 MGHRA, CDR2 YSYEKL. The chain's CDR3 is CASSQPWREKLFF. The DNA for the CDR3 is TGCGCCAGCAGCCAACCTTGGCGGGAAAAACTGTTTTTT.

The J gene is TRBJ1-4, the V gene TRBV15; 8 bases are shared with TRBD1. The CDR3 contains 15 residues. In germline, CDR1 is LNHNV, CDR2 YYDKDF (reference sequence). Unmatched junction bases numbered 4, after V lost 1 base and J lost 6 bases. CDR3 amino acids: CATSRVWTGYEKLFF. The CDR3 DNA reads TGTGCCACCAGCAGAGTTTGGACAGGGTATGAAAAACTGTTTTTT.

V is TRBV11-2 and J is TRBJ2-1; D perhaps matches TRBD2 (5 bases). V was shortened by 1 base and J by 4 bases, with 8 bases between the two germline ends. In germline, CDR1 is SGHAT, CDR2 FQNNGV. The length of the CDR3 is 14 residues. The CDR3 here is CASSLVRDYNEQFF. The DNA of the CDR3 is TGTGCCAGCAGCTTAGTACGGGATTACAATGAGCAGTTCTTC.

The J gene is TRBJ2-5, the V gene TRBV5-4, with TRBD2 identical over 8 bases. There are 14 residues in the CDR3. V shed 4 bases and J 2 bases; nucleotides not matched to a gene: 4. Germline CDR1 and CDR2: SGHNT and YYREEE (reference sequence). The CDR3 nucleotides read TGTGCCAGCAGCCCGGAGCGGGGGCAAGAGACCCAGTACTTC. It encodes CASSPERGQETQYF.

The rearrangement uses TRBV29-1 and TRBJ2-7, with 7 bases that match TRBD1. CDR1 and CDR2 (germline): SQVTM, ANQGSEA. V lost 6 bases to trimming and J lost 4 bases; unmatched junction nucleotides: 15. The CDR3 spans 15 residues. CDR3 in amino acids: CSVGLNPQGSYEQYF. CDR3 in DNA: TGCAGCGTAGGGCTCAATCCACAGGGGTCATACGAGCAGTACTTC.